The sequence of this T cell receptor (beta chain) was determined in a study of a mutant IDH1 vaccine in newly diagnosed glioma. Study summary: Vaccine dosing followed radiotherapy by 4-6 weeks, or accompanied temozolomide cycles. Most patients had received both radiotherapy and temozolomide, the prior options being radiotherapy, temozolomide, or both.

Measured with immunoSEQ multiplex PCR; TCRdb has only the in-frame clones, and not every one. The data hold approximately 43,000 clones, with 80% to 90% observed a single time. This CDR3 region has 16 residues. V was pared by 9 bases and J by 1 base, with 19 bases between. Germline V gene lookup returns CDR1 LNHDA and CDR2 SQIVND (reference sequence). Overall study findings and caveats: Shifts in the top peripheral T cell clonotypes seemed unrelated to pseudoprogression.

Noted time point: week 35, safety follow-up. All doses held 300 ug of mutant IDH1 20-mer peptide, with topical imiquimod. Eight vaccinations went to patients in weeks 1, 3, 5, 7, 11, 15, 19, 23. This clone was picked up one time. Its antigen is still unknown. The input for sequencing was PBMCs, taken from a glioma patient whose treatment included an IDH1 peptide vaccine. The chain links TRBV19 to TRBJ1-5; D is ambiguous. The sequence came from a man between 40 and 49 years old with glioma. In DNA, the CDR3 is TGTGCCAGCCGACTAAACACAGAGTCCAGCAATCAGCCCCAGCATTTT. It is translated as CASRLNTESSNQPQHF. Supplemented by reference TRBV19 and TRBJ1-5, the full variable domain reads DGGITQSPKYLFRKEGQNVTLSCEQNLNHDAMYWYRQDPGQGLRLIYYSQIVNDFQKGDIAEGYSVSREKKESFPLTVTSAQKNPTAFYLCASRLNTESSNQPQHFGDGTRLSIL.